The 18 T cell receptor beta chains presented below share a single source sample, sequenced in a study of T cell responses to AZD1222 COVID-19 vaccine. TCRdb's table, derived via immunoSEQ multiplex PCR, lists solely in-frame clones and lacks some. The listing contains over 120,000 clones. Sequences were obtained from peripheral blood. The receptors originated from an adult in good health.

V gene TRBV5-4 combines with J gene TRBJ1-1, with D perhaps TRBD1 (6 bases). There are 13 residues in the CDR3. The germline V gene has CDR1 SGHNT and CDR2 YYREEE (reference sequence). V lost 5 bases to trimming and J lost 3 bases, with 11 bases between them. DNA for the CDR3: TGTGCCAGCAGGACCGGACAGTACACTGAAGCTTTCTTT. It is translated as CASRTGQYTEAFF.

Regarding this clone: At one end, the junction sequence differs from germline, possibly due to a read error. The V call is TRBV5-5, the J call TRBJ2-7; D not certain. This CDR3 spans 13 amino acids. CDR1 is SGHKS and CDR2 is YYEKEE in the germline V gene (reference sequence). The CDR3 DNA sequence: TGTACCAGCAGCTTGGTGGGTGGCTACGAGCAGTACTTC. It specifies CTSSLVGGYEQYF.

The chain couples TRBV7-8 to TRBJ1-1; D is uncertain. This CDR3 spans 13 amino acids. The V gene lost 1 base and the J gene lost 11 bases, with 14 bases spanning the gap. Germline V gene data show CDR1 as SGHVS and CDR2 as FQNEAQ. As DNA, the CDR3 is TGTGCCAGCAGCTTAGGTTTGGGTGGGGAGGCTTTCTTT. Translated: CASSLGLGGEAFF. Variable domain in full (rest from reference TRBV7-8 and TRBJ1-1): GAGVSQSPRYKVAKRGQDVALRCDPISGHVSLFWYQQALGQGPEFLTYFQNEAQLDKSGLPSDRFFAERPEGSVSTLKIQRTQQEDSAVYLCASSLGLGGEAFFGQGTRLTVV.

The genes are TRBV5-5 and TRBJ2-3; D remains unclear. V lost 4 bases and J 6 bases, leaving 9 bases between the germline ends. There are 12 residues in the CDR3. Germline lookup yields CDR1 SGHKS and CDR2 YYEKEE (reference sequence). The CDR3 region has the DNA TGTGCCAGCAGCCCCGGAAGGGATACGCAGTATTTT. The encoded protein is CASSPGRDTQYF.

The gene calls are TRBV28 and TRBJ1-1; 9 nucleotides agree with TRBD1. CDR3 length equals 16 residues. V shed 7 bases and J 5 bases; nucleotides not matched to a gene: 14. Germline V gives CDR1 MDHEN, CDR2 SYDVKM. The CDR3 reads CASTSPLGQGKTEAFF. In DNA, the CDR3 is TGTGCCAGCACCTCCCCCCTGGGACAGGGAAAGACTGAAGCTTTCTTT.

The CDR3 loop reads CASSSLKGVNEKLFF. The CDR3 DNA reads as TGTGCCAGCAGTTCACTTAAGGGTGTTAATGAAAAACTGTTTTTT. This chain links TRBV14 with TRBJ1-4; D remains ambiguous. CDR1 is SGHDN and CDR2 is FVKESK in the germline V gene. V was clipped by 6 bases and J by 4 bases, with 15 bases between them. The CDR3 totals 15 residues.

The genes are TRBV19 and TRBJ1-3; 10 nucleotides align to TRBD1. This CDR3 is built from 14 residues. Germline V lookup: CDR1 LNHDA, CDR2 SQIVND (reference sequence). J lost 2 bases, V lost 9 bases, and 4 bases had no gene match. The CDR3 loop is CASGTGAAGNTIYF. The CDR3 DNA sequence: TGTGCCAGCGGGACAGGGGCGGCTGGAAACACCATATATTTT. Together with reference TRBV19 and TRBJ1-3, the CDR3 gives the full variable domain: DGGITQSPKYLFRKEGQNVTLSCEQNLNHDAMYWYRQDPGQGLRLIYYSQIVNDFQKGDIAEGYSVSREKKESFPLTVTSAQKNPTAFYLCASGTGAAGNTIYFGEGSWLTVV.

This chain links TRBV4-1 with TRBJ1-2, with a weak D call TRBD1 (6 bases). The CDR3 spans 18 residues. Germline loops: CDR1 MGHRA, CDR2 YSYEKL. Deletions cut 1 base from V and 12 bases from J, with 30 bases between. The DNA of the CDR3 is TGCGCCAGCAGCCAAGGGACCCCGGGGCGGGGTACAGGGACGCGGAACACCTTC. Translation gives CASSQGTPGRGTGTRNTF.

This sequence joins TRBV5-1 and TRBJ2-1, with D perhaps being TRBD1 or TRBD2 (7 bases each). V lost 2 bases and J 9 bases, leaving 18 bases between the germline ends. Germline V gene lookup returns CDR1 SGHRS and CDR2 YFSETQ. CDR3 length: 15 residues. CDR3 sequence: CASSFRGGETGEQFF. The CDR3 DNA sequence: TGCGCCAGCAGCTTCAGGGGGGGCGAAACCGGTGAGCAGTTCTTC.

The CDR3 DNA reads TGTGCCAGCAGCTTAGTTCCTAGCGGGAGGGACAATGAGCAGTTCTTC. Protein product: CASSLVPSGRDNEQFF. The rearrangement uses TRBV7-6 and TRBJ2-1; 12 bases align to TRBD2. Germline-derived CDR1 and CDR2 are SGHVS and FNYEAQ. This CDR3 has 16 amino acids. The V gene end was trimmed by 1 base and the J gene end by 5 bases; junction bases not matched to a gene: 3.

The chain combines TRBV7-2 with TRBJ2-1, with D hard to call. Germline V CDR1 and CDR2: SGHTA, FQGNSA. V lost 0 bases, J lost 10 bases, and 4 bases lay in between. The CDR3 runs 11 residues. For the CDR3, the DNA is TGTGCCAGCAGCTTAGCGGGCGAGCAGTTCTTC. This codes for CASSLAGEQFF.

The chain combines TRBV7-8 with TRBJ2-6, with D perhaps being TRBD1 or TRBD2 (5 bases each). The CDR3 length is 16 residues. The V end was cut by 9 bases, the J end by 0 bases, with 15 bases between. Germline-derived CDR1 and CDR2 are SGHVS and FQNEAQ. CDR3 region: CASRDLRSSGANVLTF. The CDR3 bases are TGTGCCAGTCGGGACCTGCGGAGCTCTGGGGCCAACGTCCTGACTTTC.

The chain joins TRBV7-9 to TRBJ1-2; no definite D call. V was shortened by 1 base and J by 4 bases, with 7 bases between the two germline ends. Germline CDR1 and CDR2: SEHNR and FQNEAQ (reference sequence). The CDR3 runs to 13 residues. The CDR3 DNA follows: TGTGCCAGCAGCTTAGAGGGTACCTATGGCTACACCTTC. Encoded protein: CASSLEGTYGYTF.

The rearrangement uses TRBV6-5 and TRBJ2-2; possibly TRBD2 for D (5 bases). Germline CDR1 is MNHEY and CDR2 is SVGAGI. V lost 6 bases to trimming and J lost 1 base, with 9 bases between them. The CDR3 covers 14 residues. The CDR3: CASRPGENTGELFF. CDR3 DNA: TGTGCCAGCAGGCCCGGGGAGAACACCGGGGAGCTGTTTTTT.

The chain joins TRBV7-9 to TRBJ2-5; tentatively, D is TRBD2 (5 bases). CDR1 SEHNR and CDR2 FQNEAQ come from the germline V gene (reference sequence). There are 15 residues in the CDR3. V shed 1 base and J shed 5 bases, with 14 bases lying between them. CDR3 coding DNA: TGTGCCAGCAGCTTAGAGGCGGGTCCCTGGGAGACCCAGTACTTC. Its translation is CASSLEAGPWETQYF.

The chain carries TRBV2 and TRBJ1-3; D is possibly TRBD1 (5 bases). Trimming took off 4 bases at V and 0 bases at J, with 7 bases between the two ends. This CDR3 has 14 amino acids. Germline CDR1 is SNHLY and CDR2 is FYNNEI. CDR3: CASSGGRSGNTIYF. CDR3 in DNA: TGTGCCAGCAGTGGGGGCCGCTCTGGAAACACCATATATTTT.

The genes are TRBV9 and TRBJ1-4; no definite D call. V gave up 4 bases and J gave up 0 bases, with 13 bases separating them. In germline, CDR1 is SGDLS, CDR2 YYNGEE. The CDR3 length is 16 residues. The CDR3 region is CASSPMAGATNEKLFF. As DNA, the CDR3 is TGTGCCAGCAGCCCAATGGCGGGAGCAACTAATGAAAAACTGTTTTTT.

This chain uses TRBV5-1 with TRBJ2-5; D may be TRBD1 or TRBD2 (5 bases each). Trimming took 4 bases from V and 4 from J, leaving 17 bases between them. Germline V CDR1 and CDR2: SGHRS, YFSETQ. The CDR3 consists of 15 residues. The DNA for the CDR3 is TGCGCCAGCAGCCTTGTACGACAGAGGGGAGAGACCCAGTACTTC. Translation: CASSLVRQRGETQYF. The variable domain in full, completed from reference TRBV5-1 and TRBJ2-5, reads KAGVTQTPRYLIKTRGQQVTLSCSPISGHRSVSWYQQTPGQGLQFLFEYFSETQRNKGNFPGRFSGRQFSNSRSEMNVSTLELGDSALYLCASSLVRQRGETQYFGPGTRLLVL.